Below are 25 T cell receptor beta chains sequenced from a single sample in a study of cytomegalovirus exposure and HLA in healthy donors. The PCR was carried out with 60 Vbeta primers and 13 Jbeta primers. Clones were read by immunoSEQ multiplex PCR, and TCRdb kept only the in-frame ones, dropping some. This table holds tens of thousands of clones, 65% to 80% found once. The sample was PBMCs. These receptors originate from a man aged 30 to 39 in good health and CMV-seronegative.

The chain is built from TRBV15 and TRBJ2-7; D is perhaps TRBD1 (6 bases). Germline V gene sequence: CDR1 LNHNV, CDR2 YYDKDF (reference sequence). The CDR3 has 13 residues. The V end was cut by 5 bases, the J end by 6 bases, with 14 bases between. The CDR3 DNA reads TGTGCCACCAGCCGGACAGCGAGGGTCGAGCAGTACTTC. It specifies CATSRTARVEQYF.

The chain recombines TRBV7-3 with TRBJ2-2; 11 nucleotides line up with TRBD2. CDR1 and CDR2 from the germline V gene are SGHTA and FQGTGA. CDR3 length equals 17 residues. V lost 0 bases and J lost 2; bases outside the gene matches: 2. This chain's CDR3 is CASSLTSGGANTGELFF. CDR3 bases: TGTGCCAGCAGCTTAACTAGCGGGGGGGCCAACACCGGGGAGCTGTTTTTT. The full variable domain, with the rest looked up from reference TRBV7-3 and TRBJ2-2, is GAGVSQTPSNKVTEKGKYVELRCDPISGHTALYWYRQSLGQGPEFLIYFQGTGAADDSGLPNDRFFAVRPEGSVSTLKIQRTERGDSAVYLCASSLTSGGANTGELFFGEGSRLTVL.

V usage is TRBV6-5 and J usage is TRBJ2-7; D is undetermined. V was clipped by 0 bases and J by 0 bases, with 6 bases between them. CDR1 and CDR2 from the germline V gene are MNHEY and SVGAGI. The CDR3 has 14 amino acids. The CDR3 spells CASSYSSFSYEQYF. As DNA, the CDR3 is TGTGCCAGCAGTTACTCAAGCTTCTCCTACGAGCAGTACTTC.

The V call is TRBV18, the J call TRBJ2-5; no reliable D call. The CDR3 length is 11 residues. Germline CDR1 KGHSH, CDR2 LQKENI. V was shortened by 3 bases and J by 4 bases, with 3 bases between the two germline ends. In nucleotides, the CDR3 is TGTGCCAGCTCACCCGTAGAGACCCAGTACTTC. As protein: CASSPVETQYF. The complete variable domain, with remaining parts taken from reference TRBV18 and TRBJ2-5, reads NAGVMQNPRHLVRRRGQEARLRCSPMKGHSHVYWYRQLPEEGLKFMVYLQKENIIDESGMPKERFSAEFPKEGPSILRIQQVVRGDSAAYFCASSPVETQYFGPGTRLLVL.

The J gene is TRBJ1-5, the V gene TRBV6-5; a possible D gene is TRBD1 (5 bases). The germline gives CDR1 MNHEY, CDR2 SVGAGI. The CDR3 contains 15 residues. The V and J ends lost 5 bases and 0 bases respectively, with 11 bases between them. The CDR3 loop is CASSPTGYSNQPQHF. Here the CDR3 DNA reads TGTGCCAGCAGTCCCACAGGTTATAGCAATCAGCCCCAGCATTTT.

This clone has ten or more counts. V and J are TRBV5-1 and TRBJ1-1; no firm D call. CDR3 length equals 13 residues. Germline V gives CDR1 SGHRS, CDR2 YFSETQ. The V end lost 4 bases, the J end lost 2 bases, and 9 bases lay between the germline ends. The CDR3 DNA follows: TGCGCCAGCAGCCCCCAGGAAAACACTGAAGCTTTCTTT. It yields the protein CASSPQENTEAFF.

The chain carries TRBV28 and TRBJ1-2; 7 bases align to TRBD1. Germline CDR1 is MDHEN and CDR2 is SYDVKM. The CDR3 is 13 amino acids. With V trimmed by 11 bases and J by 1 base, 7 bases remained unmatched. CDR3 in amino acids: CACKGQNNYGYTF. The DNA of the CDR3 is TGTGCCTGCAAGGGACAGAATAACTATGGCTACACCTTC.

The chain employs TRBV15 and TRBJ1-1; D is uncertain. The CDR3 spans 13 residues. The germline V gene has CDR1 LNHNV and CDR2 YYDKDF (reference sequence). V was cut by 0 bases and J by 8 bases, with 10 bases left in between. CDR3 residues: CATSRDTDSEAFF. In nucleotides, the CDR3 is TGTGCCACCAGCAGAGATACGGACTCGGAAGCTTTCTTT. Supplemented by reference TRBV15 and TRBJ1-1, the full variable domain reads DAMVIQNPRYQVTQFGKPVTLSCSQTLNHNVMYWYQQKSSQAPKLLFHYYDKDFNNEADTPDNFQSRRPNTSFCFLDIRSPGLGDTAMYLCATSRDTDSEAFFGQGTRLTVV.

This clone was seen more than once but under ten times. V and J are TRBV7-9 and TRBJ1-4; TRBD1 is a possible D gene (6 bases). Trimming removed 3 bases at V and 3 bases at J, with 14 bases between. Germline lookup yields CDR1 SEHNR and CDR2 FQNEAQ (reference sequence). The CDR3 runs to 16 residues. The CDR3 DNA is TGTGCCAGCAGCTTCTTACAGGGCCAGGCTAATGAAAAACTGTTTTTT. This sequence encodes CASSFLQGQANEKLFF. Variable domain in full (rest from reference TRBV7-9 and TRBJ1-4): DTGVSQNPRHKITKRGQNVTFRCDPISEHNRLYWYRQTLGQGPEFLTYFQNEAQLEKSRLLSDRFSAERPKGSFSTLEIQRTEQGDSAMYLCASSFLQGQANEKLFFGSGTQLSVL.

This clone showed up just a few times. V usage is TRBV5-1 and J usage is TRBJ2-7; 9 nucleotides align to TRBD1. From germline, CDR1 is SGHRS and CDR2 YFSETQ. V dropped 3 bases and J dropped 3; count of bases not matched to a gene: 7. This CDR3 spans 15 amino acids. CDR3 protein: CASSSTTGGNYEQYF. The DNA for the CDR3 is TGCGCCAGCAGCTCGACAACAGGGGGCAACTACGAGCAGTACTTC.

The chain carries TRBV7-9 and TRBJ2-7, with 10 bases identical to TRBD1. V shed 5 bases and J 3 bases; nucleotides not matched to a gene: 7. The CDR3 is made up of 15 amino acids. Germline CDR1 reads SEHNR; CDR2 reads FQNEAQ (reference sequence). CDR3 in amino acids: CASSPRDRGVYEQYF. CDR3 DNA: TGTGCCAGCAGCCCCCGGGACAGGGGCGTCTACGAGCAGTACTTC.

This clone was observed a few times. The genes are TRBV5-6 and TRBJ1-5, with a possible D match to TRBD1 (6 bases). Germline CDR1 is SGHDT and CDR2 is YYEEEE. The CDR3 is 16 residues long. Trimming removed 4 bases from V and 5 bases from J, with 19 bases in between. The CDR3 region is CASSNWGGAVDQPQHF. The CDR3, as DNA: TGTGCCAGCAGCAATTGGGGGGGGGCGGTCGATCAGCCCCAGCATTTT.

The V gene is TRBV5-1, the J gene TRBJ2-3, with a weak D call TRBD2 (5 bases). The germline CDR1 and CDR2 sequences are SGHRS and YFSETQ. V shed 1 base and J shed 11 bases, with 11 bases lying between them. The CDR3 extends over 12 amino acids. The CDR3 reads CASSLLDEGQYF. As DNA, the CDR3 is TGCGCCAGCAGCTTGCTAGACGAGGGGCAGTATTTT.

The CDR3, as DNA: TGTGCCAGCAGCGTCAGGGTAGCTGGAAACACCATATATTTT. It translates to CASSVRVAGNTIYF. The rearrangement joins TRBV7-8 to TRBJ1-3; a possible D gene is TRBD1 (5 bases). Germline V lookup: CDR1 SGHVS, CDR2 FQNEAQ. V was shortened by 5 bases and J by 2 bases, with 10 bases between the two germline ends. The length of the CDR3 is 14 residues.

V usage is TRBV5-1 and J usage is TRBJ1-4, with D possibly being TRBD1 (5 bases). From germline, CDR1 is SGHRS and CDR2 YFSETQ. V lost 4 bases, J lost 0 bases, and 10 bases lay in between. CDR3 length equals 15 residues. The CDR3 sequence: CASSPDRATNEKLFF. DNA for the CDR3: TGCGCCAGCAGCCCCGACAGAGCAACTAATGAAAAACTGTTTTTT.

The CDR3 bases are TGTGCCAGCAGCTTGCGGACTAGCGACGAGCAGTACTTC. Translated: CASSLRTSDEQYF. This chain uses TRBV7-9 with TRBJ2-7, with 9 positions matching TRBD2. The V gene's germline CDR1 is SEHNR and CDR2 FQNEAQ (reference sequence). Unmatched junction bases numbered 2, after V lost 3 bases and J lost 5 bases. This CDR3 region has 13 residues.

The chain joins TRBV6-1 to TRBJ1-5; the D gene is possibly TRBD1 (5 bases). Per germline, CDR1 MNHNS and CDR2 SASEGT. Trimming took off 6 bases at V and 7 bases at J, with 16 bases between the two ends. CDR3 length: 14 residues. The CDR3 reads CASRVGRVSQPQHF. For the CDR3, the DNA is TGTGCCAGCAGGGTGGGCAGGGTTAGCCAGCCCCAGCATTTT.

The V call is TRBV28, the J call TRBJ2-7, with D uncertain. The CDR3 extends over 13 amino acids. The germline CDR1 and CDR2 sequences are MDHEN and SYDVKM. Trimming cost V 6 bases and J 5 bases, with 14 bases left between them. The CDR3 bases are TGTGCCAGCAGGCACATGTTTACCCACGAGCAGTACTTC. It yields the protein CASRHMFTHEQYF.

The chain carries TRBV30 and TRBJ1-2, with D perhaps TRBD1 (6 bases). V lost 0 bases and J lost 8, with 13 bases in between. The CDR3 consists of 13 residues. Per the germline V gene, CDR1 is GTSNPN and CDR2 is SVGIG (reference sequence). CDR3 protein: CAWSVRQGKGYTF. The DNA of the CDR3 is TGTGCCTGGAGTGTACGGCAGGGGAAAGGCTACACCTTC.

The J gene is TRBJ1-2, the V gene TRBV15, with a weak D call TRBD1 (6 bases). The CDR3 covers 13 residues. With 0 bases removed from V and 8 bases from J, the gap between germline ends came to 10 bases. Germline V lookup: CDR1 LNHNV, CDR2 YYDKDF (reference sequence). The CDR3 bases are TGTGCCACCAGCAGAGAACAGGGATTCGGCTACACCTTC. Protein product: CATSREQGFGYTF.

The chain links TRBV30 to TRBJ1-1; no clear D gene. Per germline, CDR1 GTSNPN and CDR2 SVGIG (reference sequence). V was trimmed by 1 base and J by 10 bases, leaving 4 bases between them. The CDR3 length is 9 residues. CDR3 bases: TGTGCCTGGAGTGAAGCAGCTTTCTTT. As protein: CAWSEAAFF.

The V and J genes are TRBV6-6 and TRBJ1-2; no definite D call. Germline V gene sequence: CDR1 MNHNY, CDR2 SVGAGI (reference sequence). CDR3 length equals 14 residues. Between the trimmed V and J ends, which lost 2 bases and 4 bases, there was a span of 11 bases. CDR3 DNA sequence: TGTGCCAGCAGTTACGAGGGTGGTGGCTATGGCTACACCTTC. Its protein is CASSYEGGGYGYTF.

This clone has a handful of counts. This chain links TRBV27 with TRBJ2-2, with 11 positions matching TRBD1. In germline, CDR1 is MNHEY, CDR2 SMNVEV (reference sequence). This CDR3 contains 20 residues. With 4 bases clipped from V and 1 base from J, the junction kept 14 bases outside the gene matches. CDR3 DNA sequence: TGTGCCAGCAGTTCTCCCGGGACAGGGGGTATATTCTTGAACACCGGGGAGCTGTTTTTT. Encoded protein: CASSSPGTGGIFLNTGELFF.

The table lists this clone with a few counts. This chain joins TRBV15 and TRBJ1-2; D ambiguous. There are 16 residues in the CDR3. Germline V gene sequence: CDR1 LNHNV, CDR2 YYDKDF (reference sequence). V was shortened by 0 bases and J by 5 bases, with 16 bases between the two germline ends. The CDR3 sequence is CATSRDGGRRAYGYTF. DNA for the CDR3: TGTGCCACCAGCAGAGATGGAGGGAGAAGGGCTTATGGCTACACCTTC.

The rearrangement uses TRBV30 and TRBJ2-7; 12 bases agree with TRBD2. V lost 2 bases, J lost 5 bases, and 13 bases stayed unmatched. Germline lookup yields CDR1 GTSNPN and CDR2 SVGIG (reference sequence). The CDR3 runs 17 residues. CDR3 protein: CAWSHPGLAGYIDEQYF. The DNA of the CDR3 is TGTGCCTGGAGTCACCCAGGACTAGCGGGGTATATCGACGAGCAGTACTTC.